The entry below gives a single TCR beta chain sequence along with its context. A single base separates this from a much larger clone, so it may be a read error. The CDR3 has 13 amino acids. Germline V gene sequence: CDR1 MDHEN, CDR2 SYDVKM. V gave up 4 bases and J gave up 2 bases, with 9 bases separating them. TCRdb called the PCR reads again in MiXCR, with one record for every CDR3 protein. The sample lists roughly 320,000 distinct CDR3 sequences, roughly 23% occurring once. The data belong to a study of molecular identifiers for immune sequencing clone quantification. The chain employs TRBV28 and TRBJ2-7; perhaps TRBD2 as D (5 bases). This sequence originates from a human donor in good health. Some libraries in this study had Jurkat cell RNA spiked in. The sample was naive CD8+ T cells from blood, with Jurkat cell RNA spiked in. Documented subset: FACS-sorted CD8+CD4-CCR7+CD45RA+ naive T cells. CDR3 sequence reads: CASSSGFAYEQYF. CDR3 sequence (DNA): TGTGCCAGCAGTTCGGGGTTTGCCTACGAGCAGTACTTC.